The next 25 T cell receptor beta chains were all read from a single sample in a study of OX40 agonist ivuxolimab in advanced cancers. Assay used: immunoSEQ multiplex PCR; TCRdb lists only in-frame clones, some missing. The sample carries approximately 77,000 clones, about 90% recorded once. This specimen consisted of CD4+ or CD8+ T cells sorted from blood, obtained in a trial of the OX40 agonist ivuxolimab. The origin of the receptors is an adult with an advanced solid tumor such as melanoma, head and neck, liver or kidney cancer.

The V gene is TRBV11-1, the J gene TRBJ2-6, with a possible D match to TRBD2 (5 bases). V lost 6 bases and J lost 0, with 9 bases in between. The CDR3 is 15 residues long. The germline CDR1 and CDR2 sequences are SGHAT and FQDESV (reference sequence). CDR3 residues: CASSLGSSGANVLTF. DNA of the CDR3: TGTGCCAGCAGTCTAGGGAGCTCTGGGGCCAACGTCCTGACTTTC.

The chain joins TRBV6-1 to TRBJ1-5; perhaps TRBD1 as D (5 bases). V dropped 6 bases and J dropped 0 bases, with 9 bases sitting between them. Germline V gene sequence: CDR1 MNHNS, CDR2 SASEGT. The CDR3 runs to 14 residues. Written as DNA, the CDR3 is TGTGCCAGCAGCGGGGGTTATAGCAATCAGCCCCAGCATTTT. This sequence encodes CASSGGYSNQPQHF.

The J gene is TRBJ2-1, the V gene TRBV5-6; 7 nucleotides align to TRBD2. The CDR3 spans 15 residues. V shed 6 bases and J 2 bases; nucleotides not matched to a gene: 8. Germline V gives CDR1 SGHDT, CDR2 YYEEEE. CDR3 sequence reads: CASILSGRAYNEQFF. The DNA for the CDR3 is TGTGCCAGCATCCTGAGTGGGAGGGCCTACAATGAGCAGTTCTTC. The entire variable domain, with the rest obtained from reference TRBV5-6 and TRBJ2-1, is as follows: DAGVTQSPTHLIKTRGQQVTLRCSPKSGHDTVSWYQQALGQGPQFIFQYYEEEERQRGNFPDRFSGHQFPNYSSELNVNALLLGDSALYLCASILSGRAYNEQFFGPGTRLTVL.

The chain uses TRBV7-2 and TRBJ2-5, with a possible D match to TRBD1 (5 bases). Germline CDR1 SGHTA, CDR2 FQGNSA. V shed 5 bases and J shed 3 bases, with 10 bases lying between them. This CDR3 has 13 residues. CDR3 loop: CASSKAREETQYF. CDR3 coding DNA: TGTGCCAGCAGCAAAGCCAGGGAAGAGACCCAGTACTTC.

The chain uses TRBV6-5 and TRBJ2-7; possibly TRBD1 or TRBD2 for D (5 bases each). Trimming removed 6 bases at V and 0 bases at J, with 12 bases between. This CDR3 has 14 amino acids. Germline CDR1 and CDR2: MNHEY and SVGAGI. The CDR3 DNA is TGTGCCAGCAGCCCGTTCGGGGCCTCCTACGAGCAGTACTTC. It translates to CASSPFGASYEQYF.

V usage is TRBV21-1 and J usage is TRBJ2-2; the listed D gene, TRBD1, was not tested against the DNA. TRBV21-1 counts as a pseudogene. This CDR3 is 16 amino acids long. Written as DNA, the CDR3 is TGTGCCAGCAGCAGTTACTCGACAGGGGGCACCGGGGAGCTGTTTTTT. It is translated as CASSSYSTGGTGELFF.

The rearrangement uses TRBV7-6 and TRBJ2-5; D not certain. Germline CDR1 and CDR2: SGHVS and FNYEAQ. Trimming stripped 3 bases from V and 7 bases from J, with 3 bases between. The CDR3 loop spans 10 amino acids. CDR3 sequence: CASSFWTQYF. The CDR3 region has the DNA TGTGCCAGCAGCTTCTGGACCCAGTACTTC. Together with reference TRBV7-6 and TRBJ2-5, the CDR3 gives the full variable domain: GAGVSQSPRYKVTKRGQDVALRCDPISGHVSLYWYRQALGQGPEFLTYFNYEAQQDKSGLPNDRFSAERPEGSISTLTIQRTEQRDSAMYRCASSFWTQYFGPGTRLLVL.

The DNA of the CDR3 is TGTGCCAGCAGCCTGGGTCCGGGGTCCTACGAGCAGTACTTC. Amino acid sequence: CASSLGPGSYEQYF. V is TRBV7-9 and J is TRBJ2-7; a possible D gene is TRBD2 (5 bases). This CDR3 has 14 amino acids. V lost 5 bases, J lost 1 base, and 12 bases lay in between. The germline gives CDR1 SEHNR, CDR2 FQNEAQ (reference sequence). Full variable domain (rest looked up from reference TRBV7-9 and TRBJ2-7): DTGVSQNPRHKITKRGQNVTFRCDPISEHNRLYWYRQTLGQGPEFLTYFQNEAQLEKSRLLSDRFSAERPKGSFSTLEIQRTEQGDSAMYLCASSLGPGSYEQYFGPGTRLTVT.

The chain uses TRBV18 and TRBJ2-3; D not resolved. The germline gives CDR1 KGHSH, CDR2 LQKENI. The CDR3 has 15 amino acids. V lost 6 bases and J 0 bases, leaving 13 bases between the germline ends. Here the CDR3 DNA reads TGTGCCAGCTCGCACATTTCGGACAGCACAGATACGCAGTATTTT. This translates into CASSHISDSTDTQYF.

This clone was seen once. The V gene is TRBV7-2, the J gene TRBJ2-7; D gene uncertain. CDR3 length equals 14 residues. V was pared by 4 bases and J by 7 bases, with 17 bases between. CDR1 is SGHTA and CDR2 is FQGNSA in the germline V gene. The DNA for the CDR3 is TGTGCCAGCAGCTCCAGTTGGGCGCGATATGAGCAGTACTTC. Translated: CASSSSWARYEQYF.

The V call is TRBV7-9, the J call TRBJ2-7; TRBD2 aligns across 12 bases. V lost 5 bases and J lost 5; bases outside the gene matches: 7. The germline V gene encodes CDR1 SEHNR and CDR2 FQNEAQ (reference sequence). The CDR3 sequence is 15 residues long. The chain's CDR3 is CASSNQGLAGHEQYF. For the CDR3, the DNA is TGTGCCAGCAGCAACCAAGGACTAGCGGGACACGAGCAGTACTTC.

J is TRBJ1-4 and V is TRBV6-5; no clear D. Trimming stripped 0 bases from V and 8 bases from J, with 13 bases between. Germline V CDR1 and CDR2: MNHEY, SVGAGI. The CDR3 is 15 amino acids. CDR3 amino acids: CASSYSPGSTEKLFF. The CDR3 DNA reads TGTGCCAGCAGTTACTCCCCCGGGTCTACGGAAAAACTGTTTTTT.

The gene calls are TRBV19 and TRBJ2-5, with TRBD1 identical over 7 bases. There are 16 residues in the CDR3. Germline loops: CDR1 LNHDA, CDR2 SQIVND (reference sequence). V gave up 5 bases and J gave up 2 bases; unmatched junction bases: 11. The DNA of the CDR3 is TGTGCCAGTAGTGGCCCTTCCGGGACAGTACAAGAGACCCAGTACTTC. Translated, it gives CASSGPSGTVQETQYF. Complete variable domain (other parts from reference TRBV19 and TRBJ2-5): DGGITQSPKYLFRKEGQNVTLSCEQNLNHDAMYWYRQDPGQGLRLIYYSQIVNDFQKGDIAEGYSVSREKKESFPLTVTSAQKNPTAFYLCASSGPSGTVQETQYFGPGTRLLVL.

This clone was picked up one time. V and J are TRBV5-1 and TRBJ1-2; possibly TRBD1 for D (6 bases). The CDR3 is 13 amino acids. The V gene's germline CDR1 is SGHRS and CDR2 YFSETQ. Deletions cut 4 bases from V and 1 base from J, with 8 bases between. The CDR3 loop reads CASSVDSNYGYTF. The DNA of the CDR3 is TGCGCCAGCAGCGTGGACAGTAACTATGGCTACACCTTC.

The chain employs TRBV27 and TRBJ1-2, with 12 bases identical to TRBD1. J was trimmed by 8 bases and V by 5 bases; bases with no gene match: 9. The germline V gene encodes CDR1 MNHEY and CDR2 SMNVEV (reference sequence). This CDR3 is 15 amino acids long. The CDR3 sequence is CASSPGTGGGRGYTF. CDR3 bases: TGTGCCAGCAGTCCCGGGACAGGGGGCGGTAGGGGCTACACCTTC.

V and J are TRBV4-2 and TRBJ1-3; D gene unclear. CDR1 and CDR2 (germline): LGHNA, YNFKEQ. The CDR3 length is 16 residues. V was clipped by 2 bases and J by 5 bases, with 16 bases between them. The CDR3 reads CASSQPSGIIRNTIYF. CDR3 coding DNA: TGTGCCAGCAGCCAACCCTCCGGGATTATTAGAAACACCATATATTTT.

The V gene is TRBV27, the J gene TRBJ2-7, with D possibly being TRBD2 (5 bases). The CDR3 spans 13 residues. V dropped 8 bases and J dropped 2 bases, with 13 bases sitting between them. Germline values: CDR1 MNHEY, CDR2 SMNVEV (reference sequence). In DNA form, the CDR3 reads TGTGCCAGCGGCGGGCTTCAAACCTACGAGCAGTACTTC. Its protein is CASGGLQTYEQYF.

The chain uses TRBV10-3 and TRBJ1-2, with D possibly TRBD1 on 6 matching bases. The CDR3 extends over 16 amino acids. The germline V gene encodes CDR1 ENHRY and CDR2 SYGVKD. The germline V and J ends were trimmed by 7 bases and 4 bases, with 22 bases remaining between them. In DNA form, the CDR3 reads TGTGCCATCACCGAGGCCCCCCCAGGGGAGGGCTATGGCTACACCTTC. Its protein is CAITEAPPGEGYGYTF.

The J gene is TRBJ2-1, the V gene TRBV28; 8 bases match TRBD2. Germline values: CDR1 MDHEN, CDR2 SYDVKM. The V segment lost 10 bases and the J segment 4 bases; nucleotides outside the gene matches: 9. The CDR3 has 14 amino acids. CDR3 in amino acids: CATGAGARYNEQFF. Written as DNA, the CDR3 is TGTGCCACAGGAGCGGGAGCTCGATACAATGAGCAGTTCTTC.

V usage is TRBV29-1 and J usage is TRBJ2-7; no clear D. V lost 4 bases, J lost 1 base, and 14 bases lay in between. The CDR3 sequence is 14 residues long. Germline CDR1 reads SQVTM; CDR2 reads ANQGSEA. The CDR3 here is CSVARVVPSYEQYF. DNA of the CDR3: TGCAGCGTTGCCCGGGTCGTTCCTTCCTACGAGCAGTACTTC.

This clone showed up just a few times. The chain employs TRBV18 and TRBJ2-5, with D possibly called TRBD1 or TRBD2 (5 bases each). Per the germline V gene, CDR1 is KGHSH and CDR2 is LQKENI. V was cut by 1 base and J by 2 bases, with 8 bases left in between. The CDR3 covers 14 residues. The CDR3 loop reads CASSPRGTQETQYF. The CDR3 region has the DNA TGTGCCAGCTCACCACGAGGGACGCAAGAGACCCAGTACTTC. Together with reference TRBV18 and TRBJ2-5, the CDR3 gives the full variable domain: NAGVMQNPRHLVRRRGQEARLRCSPMKGHSHVYWYRQLPEEGLKFMVYLQKENIIDESGMPKERFSAEFPKEGPSILRIQQVVRGDSAAYFCASSPRGTQETQYFGPGTRLLVL.

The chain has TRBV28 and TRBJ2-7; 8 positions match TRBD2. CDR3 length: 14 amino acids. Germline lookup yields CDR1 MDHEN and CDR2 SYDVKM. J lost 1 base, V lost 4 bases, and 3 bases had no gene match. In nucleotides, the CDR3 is TGTGCCAGCAGTTCCCCTAGCGGGTCCTACGAGCAGTACTTC. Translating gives CASSSPSGSYEQYF.

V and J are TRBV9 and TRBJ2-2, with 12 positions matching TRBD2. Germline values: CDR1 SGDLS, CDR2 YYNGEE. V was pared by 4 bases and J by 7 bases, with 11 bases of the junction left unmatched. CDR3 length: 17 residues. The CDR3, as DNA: TGTGCCAGCAGCCAATCTAGCGGGAGGGCCGTTTTCGGGGAGCTGTTTTTT. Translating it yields CASSQSSGRAVFGELFF.

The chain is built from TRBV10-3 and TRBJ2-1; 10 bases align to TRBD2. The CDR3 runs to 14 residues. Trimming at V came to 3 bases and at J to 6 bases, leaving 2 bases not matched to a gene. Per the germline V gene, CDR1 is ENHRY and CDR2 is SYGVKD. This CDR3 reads CAISDGLAANEQFF. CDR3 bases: TGTGCCATCAGTGACGGACTAGCGGCCAATGAGCAGTTCTTC.

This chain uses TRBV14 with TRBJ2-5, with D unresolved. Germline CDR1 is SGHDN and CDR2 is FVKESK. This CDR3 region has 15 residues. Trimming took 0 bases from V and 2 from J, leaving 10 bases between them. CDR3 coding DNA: TGTGCCAGCAGCCAAGAGCACGGCCTACAAGAGACCCAGTACTTC. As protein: CASSQEHGLQETQYF.